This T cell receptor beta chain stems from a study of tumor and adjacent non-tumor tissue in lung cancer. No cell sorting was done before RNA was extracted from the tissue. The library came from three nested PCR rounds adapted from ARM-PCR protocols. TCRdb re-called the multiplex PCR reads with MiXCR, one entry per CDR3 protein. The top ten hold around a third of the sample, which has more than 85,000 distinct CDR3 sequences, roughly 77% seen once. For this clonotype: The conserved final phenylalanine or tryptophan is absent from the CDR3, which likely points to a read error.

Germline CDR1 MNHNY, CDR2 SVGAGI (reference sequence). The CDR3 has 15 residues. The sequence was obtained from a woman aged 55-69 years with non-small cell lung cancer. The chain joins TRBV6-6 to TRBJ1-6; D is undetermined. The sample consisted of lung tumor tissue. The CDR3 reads CASRPSDGYNSLLHI. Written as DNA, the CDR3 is TGTGCCAGCAGGCCGTCAGACGGCTATAATTCACTCCTCCACATT.